The rows below give T cell receptor beta chains drawn from one sample of a study of T cells in localized non-small cell lung cancer. Assay: immunoSEQ multiplex PCR; the TCRdb copy retains only in-frame clones and omits some. The sample lists over 2,500 clones, 33% occurring once. Sample: normal lung tissue next to the tumor, taken before any cancer treatment. Receptors were obtained from a man aged 35 to 69 with stage I lung adenocarcinoma. CDR3s include the opening cysteine and the closing phenylalanine or tryptophan. A D gene is named only where the DNA matches it firmly. A row's size may be missing; if present it is once, few, many or a size class.

v_call: TRBV6-8; clone_size: few; d_call: TRBD2; j_call: TRBJ2-3; cdr3_nt: TGTGCCAGCAGTTACTATGAGACTAGCGGGAGCTCAGATACGCAGTATTTT; cdr3_aa: CASSYYETSGSSDTQYF
v_call: TRBV28; clone_size: -; d_call: -; j_call: TRBJ2-5; cdr3_nt: TGTGCCAGTAAGGTTTATAAGACAGCCCAAGAGACCCAGTACTTC; cdr3_aa: CASKVYKTAQETQYF
v_call: TRBV7-6; clone_size: few; d_call: -; j_call: TRBJ2-5; cdr3_nt: TGTGCCAGCAGCTTGAGTAGCGGCCCAGGGACCCAGTACTTC; cdr3_aa: CASSLSSGPGTQYF